The 20 T cell receptor beta chains below all came from one sample that was sequenced in a study of Graves' ophthalmopathy and Graves' hyperthyroidism. The TCR beta CDR3 regions underwent amplification from RNA transcripts. First-round RT-PCR with HTBI primers preceded a second-round multiplex PCR. One entry per CDR3 protein, called by TCRdb with MiXCR from the multiplex PCR reads. This table has around 1,000,000 distinct CDR3 sequences, less than 45% appearing once. Sequencing was performed on peripheral blood or thyroid tissue (not recorded which). Source of these receptors: an adult man with Graves' hyperthyroidism.

This clonotype was observed a handful of times. V usage is TRBV20-1 and J usage is TRBJ2-7; D unresolved. The CDR3 totals 14 residues. Trimming removed 5 bases at V and 0 bases at J, with 14 bases between. The germline V gene has CDR1 DFQATT and CDR2 SNEGSKA (reference sequence). This CDR3 is CSAGQAPVSYEQYF. The DNA for the CDR3 is TGCAGTGCTGGCCAGGCACCAGTCTCCTACGAGCAGTACTTC.

The sample holds a few counts of this clonotype. The chain employs TRBV7-8 and TRBJ1-2; D might be TRBD1 (6 bases). CDR3 length equals 17 residues. CDR1 SGHVS and CDR2 FQNEAQ come from the germline V gene. V was cut by 5 bases and J by 2 bases, with 21 bases left in between. The CDR3 sequence: CASSPSWGPSLNYGYTF. CDR3 nucleotides: TGTGCCAGCAGCCCCTCCTGGGGGCCCAGTTTAAACTATGGCTACACCTTC.

This rearrangement joins TRBV7-2 to TRBJ1-5; unclear D gene. V was cut by 5 bases and J by 11 bases, with 13 bases left in between. Germline V gives CDR1 SGHTA, CDR2 FQGNSA. This CDR3 has 12 amino acids. The CDR3 sequence: CASSLPVSAQHF. CDR3 in DNA: TGTGCCAGCAGCCTTCCCGTGTCGGCCCAGCATTTT.

The chain links TRBV5-1 to TRBJ2-7; 7 bases are a match to TRBD1. CDR3 length: 14 residues. Germline trimming cut 4 bases from V and 3 bases from J; bases unmatched to any gene: 7. The germline V gene encodes CDR1 SGHRS and CDR2 YFSETQ. CDR3 nucleotides: TGCGCCAGCAGCCCGGGACAGTGGCACTACGAGCAGTACTTC. The encoded protein is CASSPGQWHYEQYF.

The sample holds many counts of this clonotype. The gene calls are TRBV7-8 and TRBJ2-7; D may be TRBD1 (5 bases). From germline, CDR1 is SGHVS and CDR2 FQNEAQ. Trimming removed 0 bases at V and 3 bases at J, with 12 bases between. The CDR3 runs to 15 residues. The CDR3 DNA is TGTGCCAGCAGCTTAGCGTTGGCACAGGTCTACGAGCAGTACTTC. Translating gives CASSLALAQVYEQYF.

About this clonotype: The final CDR3 position lacks the conserved phenylalanine or tryptophan, pointing to a likely read error. The DNA is omitted, as the CDR3 cannot be located on it reliably, and the CDR3 follows TCRdb's listing. This chain's CDR3 is CASSKQGTTEAFL. V gene TRBV9 combines with J gene TRBJ1-1; the listed D gene, TRBD1, was not tested against the DNA. Germline V gene lookup returns CDR1 SGDLS and CDR2 YYNGEE. Inclusive of both ends, the CDR3 amounts to 13 amino acids.

The chain carries TRBV7-2 and TRBJ2-7, with 10 nucleotides matching TRBD2. Per the germline V gene, CDR1 is SGHTA and CDR2 is FQGNSA. V trimming: 1 base; J trimming: 5 bases; junction bases outside the gene matches: 8. The CDR3 has 16 amino acids. The CDR3 spells CASSLERGGWGHEQYF. The CDR3 DNA reads TGTGCCAGCAGCTTAGAGCGGGGGGGCTGGGGTCACGAGCAGTACTTC.

The chain employs TRBV7-6 and TRBJ2-7; no reliable D call. V was clipped by 7 bases and J by 6 bases, with 13 bases between them. Germline loops: CDR1 SGHVS, CDR2 FNYEAQ. The CDR3 loop spans 12 amino acids. The CDR3 reads CASTMLAAEQYF. CDR3 sequence (DNA): TGTGCCAGCACCATGCTCGCCGCCGAGCAGTACTTC. The whole variable domain, filled in from reference TRBV7-6 and TRBJ2-7, reads GAGVSQSPRYKVTKRGQDVALRCDPISGHVSLYWYRQALGQGPEFLTYFNYEAQQDKSGLPNDRFSAERPEGSISTLTIQRTEQRDSAMYRCASTMLAAEQYFGPGTRLTVT.

This chain links TRBV2 with TRBJ2-7, with 7 positions matching TRBD1. Germline V gene data show CDR1 as SNHLY and CDR2 as FYNNEI. V was pared by 7 bases and J by 1 base, with 7 bases of the junction left unmatched. The CDR3 loop spans 14 amino acids. For the CDR3, the DNA is TGTGCCAGCATCCCCGGGACAGATTCCTACGAGCAGTACTTC. Translation: CASIPGTDSYEQYF. The complete variable domain, with remaining parts taken from reference TRBV2 and TRBJ2-7, reads EPEVTQTPSHQVTQMGQEVILRCVPISNHLYFYWYRQILGQKVEFLVSFYNNEISEKSEIFDDQFSVERPDGSNFTLKIRSTKLEDSAMYFCASIPGTDSYEQYFGPGTRLTVT.

The CDR3 DNA sequence: TGTGCCAGCAGCTTAAGAGGGCCTGGACAGCTTTACACCGGGGAGCTGTTTTTT. This encodes CASSLRGPGQLYTGELFF. The chain couples TRBV7-3 to TRBJ2-2; tentative D call: TRBD1 (6 bases). Germline CDR1 and CDR2: SGHTA and FQGTGA. This CDR3 is built from 18 residues. V was shortened by 1 base and J by 3 bases, with 18 bases between the two germline ends.

Of note for this clonotype: Given a much more abundant clone one base away, this may be a read error. This rearrangement joins TRBV7-9 to TRBJ1-3; D not certain. CDR3 length equals 13 residues. The ends were cut back, 4 bases at V and 2 bases at J, with 6 bases in the middle. Germline lookup yields CDR1 SEHNR and CDR2 FQNEAQ (reference sequence). CDR3 residues: CASSSDPGNTIYF. DNA for the CDR3: TGTGCCAGCAGCTCAGACCCTGGAAACACCATATATTTT.

This clonotype appeared a few times. Relative to the germline gene, one junction end is altered; a read error may explain this. This chain uses TRBV2 with TRBJ1-1; TRBD1 matches 8 bases. The germline V gene encodes CDR1 SNHLY and CDR2 FYNNEI. The length of the CDR3 is 14 residues. The CDR3 region is CASGEGTGNTEAFF. DNA for the CDR3: TGTGCCAGCGGTGAAGGGACAGGGAACACTGAAGCTTTCTTT.

Comments on this clonotype: This sequence may be a read error, since a much larger clone differs from it by one base. The rearrangement links TRBV7-9 to TRBJ2-5, with D perhaps TRBD1 or TRBD2 (5 bases each). This CDR3 has 13 residues. The V gene's germline CDR1 is SEHNR and CDR2 FQNEAQ (reference sequence). In nucleotides, the CDR3 is TGTGCCAGCAGCTCTGAGTACCTAGGGACCCAGCACTTC. Its protein is CASSSEYLGTQHF.

Remarks on this clonotype: Compared with germline, one end of the junction differs, possibly owing to a read error. The chain employs TRBV20-1 and TRBJ2-2, with D perhaps TRBD1 (5 bases). The CDR3 spans 9 residues. From germline, CDR1 is DFQATT and CDR2 SNEGSKA (reference sequence). Here the CDR3 reads CSAPQRAGF. The CDR3 region has the DNA TGCAGTGCTCCCCAACGGGCAGGGTTT.

In the case of this clonotype: A much more abundant neighbour one base away suggests this may be a read error. The chain has TRBV10-1 and TRBJ1-6, with TRBD1 identical over 9 bases. Trimming took 6 bases from V and 9 from J; bases not matched to a gene: 6. Germline V lookup: CDR1 WNHNN, CDR2 SYGVQD (reference sequence). The CDR3 extends over 14 amino acids. CDR3 DNA: TGCGCCAGCAGCCCGACAGGGGGGAGTTCACCCCTCCACTTT. Its protein is CASSPTGGSSPLHF.

This clonotype has a handful of counts. The chain is built from TRBV18 and TRBJ1-1; D may be TRBD1 (5 bases). Trimming pared 4 bases from V and 3 bases from J, leaving 18 bases between. The CDR3 extends over 16 amino acids. Germline CDR1 and CDR2: KGHSH and LQKENI. The CDR3 bases are TGTGCCAGCTCACTATCCCGGGACCCTGGGGACACTGAAGCTTTCTTT. It translates to CASSLSRDPGDTEAFF.

In DNA form, the CDR3 reads TGTGCTAGTGGTTTGTCGGCAGGAGCTACCATACAAGAGACCCAGTACTTC. Protein: CASGLSAGATIQETQYF. The chain is built from TRBV12-5 and TRBJ2-5; D remains ambiguous. Trimming took 2 bases from V and 2 from J, leaving 18 bases between them. The CDR3 runs 17 residues. Looked up from germline, CDR1 is LGHNT and CDR2 is FRNRAP. Full variable domain (rest looked up from reference TRBV12-5 and TRBJ2-5): DARVTQTPRHKVTEMGQEVTMRCQPILGHNTVFWYRQTMMQGLELLAYFRNRAPLDDSGMPKDRFSAEMPDATLATLKIQPSEPRDSAVYFCASGLSAGATIQETQYFGPGTRLLVL.

About this clonotype: The junction departs from germline at one end; a sequencing error may be responsible. CDR3 residues: CASSLAREVDEQYF. Written as DNA, the CDR3 is TGTGCAAGCAGCTTAGCGAGGGAGGTCGACGAGCAGTACTTC. The chain is built from TRBV7-9 and TRBJ2-7; the D gene is possibly TRBD2 (6 bases). The germline V gene has CDR1 SEHNR and CDR2 FQNEAQ (reference sequence). CDR3 size: 14 residues.

J is TRBJ1-1 and V is TRBV20-1, with a weak D call TRBD1 (5 bases). V was pared by 0 bases and J by 1 base, with 12 bases between. Per the germline V gene, CDR1 is DFQATT and CDR2 is SNEGSKA (reference sequence). This CDR3 has 15 residues. The CDR3 sequence is CSARDPRTSNTEAFF. For the CDR3, the DNA is TGCAGTGCTAGAGATCCTCGGACATCGAACACTGAAGCTTTCTTT.

The chain combines TRBV10-3 with TRBJ2-5; no definite D call. The CDR3 totals 15 residues. Germline CDR1 reads ENHRY; CDR2 reads SYGVKD. V was cut by 10 bases and J by 0 bases, with 18 bases left in between. This CDR3 reads CASTLKPGYQETQYF. CDR3 sequence (DNA): TGTGCCAGCACCCTCAAGCCGGGTTACCAAGAGACCCAGTACTTC.